This entry lists 25 T cell receptor beta chains sequenced from one sample in a study of blood T cell repertoires in COVID-19. Data came from immunoSEQ multiplex PCR; TCRdb stores just in-frame clones and leaves some out. The sample lists more than 150,000 clones, approximately 88% seen once, with under 3% in the top ten. Material: peripheral blood. Receptors were obtained from a woman aged 60 to 75 with acute or convalescent COVID-19.

DNA of the CDR3: TGTGCCAGCAGTGGGTGGACAGGCGATTCACCCCTCCACTTT. Encoded protein: CASSGWTGDSPLHF. The chain links TRBV27 to TRBJ1-6; 7 bases match TRBD1. The CDR3 covers 14 residues. Unmatched junction bases numbered 6, after V lost 5 bases and J lost 8 bases. Germline V gives CDR1 MNHEY, CDR2 SMNVEV (reference sequence).

J is TRBJ1-1 and V is TRBV12-3 or TRBV12-4; no reliable D call. The V end was cut by 4 bases, the J end by 7 bases, with 13 bases between. The CDR3 is 13 residues long. The CDR3 reads CASSSTRGSEAFF. CDR3 coding DNA: TGTGCCAGCAGTTCGACCCGAGGGAGTGAAGCTTTCTTT.

The V and J genes are TRBV5-4 and TRBJ1-2; the match to TRBD1 covers 8 bases. This CDR3 spans 15 amino acids. The germline gives CDR1 SGHNT, CDR2 YYREEE (reference sequence). The V and J ends lost 3 bases and 5 bases, in that order; junction bases with no gene match: 9. The CDR3 reads CASSSRDRSIYGYTF. The CDR3 bases are TGTGCCAGCAGCTCCCGGGACAGGTCGATTTATGGCTACACCTTC.

This chain connects TRBV6-2 or TRBV6-3 to TRBJ1-1; TRBD1 might be the D (5 bases). Looked up from germline, CDR1 is MNHEY and CDR2 is SVGEGT. Deletions cut 5 bases from V and 8 bases from J, with 9 bases between. CDR3 length: 11 residues. The DNA of the CDR3 is TGTGCCAGCAGTAGACAGTTGGAAGCTTTCTTT. It translates to CASSRQLEAFF.

The chain uses TRBV6-2 or TRBV6-3 and TRBJ2-7; weak D call: TRBD2 (6 bases). V was shortened by 6 bases and J by 2 bases, with 17 bases between the two germline ends. This CDR3 is 15 amino acids long. Germline V gives CDR1 MNHEY, CDR2 SVGEGT. This CDR3 is CASSRFGERAYEQYF. The DNA for the CDR3 is TGTGCCAGCAGCCGGTTCGGGGAGCGGGCCTACGAGCAGTACTTC.

The chain combines TRBV6-5 with TRBJ1-2, with D possibly TRBD1 on 6 matching bases. V lost 6 bases to trimming and J lost 2 bases, with 10 bases between them. The CDR3 length is 13 residues. In germline, CDR1 is MNHEY, CDR2 SVGAGI. The DNA for the CDR3 is TGTGCCAGCAGCCGAGGACAGAACTATGGCTACACCTTC. This sequence encodes CASSRGQNYGYTF.

The gene calls are TRBV7-9 and TRBJ1-1, with 11 positions matching TRBD1. Trimming cost V 5 bases and J 6 bases; bases outside gene matches: 5. The CDR3 contains 14 residues. Germline V lookup: CDR1 SEHNR, CDR2 FQNEAQ (reference sequence). The DNA of the CDR3 is TGTGCCAGCAGCGCGGACAGGGGGCACTCTGAAGCTTTCTTT. It translates to CASSADRGHSEAFF.

V usage is TRBV11-2 and J usage is TRBJ2-5; D is unresolved. V was clipped by 2 bases and J by 4 bases, with 11 bases between them. Germline V gives CDR1 SGHAT, CDR2 FQNNGV. This CDR3 has 14 amino acids. This CDR3 reads CASSLSRSVETQYF. Written as DNA, the CDR3 is TGTGCCAGCAGCTTAAGTCGGTCGGTAGAGACCCAGTACTTC.

The chain links TRBV6-2 or TRBV6-3 to TRBJ2-3, with TRBD2 matching over 12 bases. The CDR3 contains 17 residues. The ends lost 2 bases at V and 7 bases at J; junction bases unmatched: 10. Germline V CDR1 and CDR2: MNHEY, SVGEGT. DNA of the CDR3: TGTGCCAGCAGTTACGGAGAGAGACTAGCGGGGGCGAATACGCAGTATTTT. Its protein product is CASSYGERLAGANTQYF.

The chain uses TRBV5-4 and TRBJ2-7, with 7 bases lining up with TRBD1. The CDR3 runs to 13 residues. Germline loops: CDR1 SGHNT, CDR2 YYREEE (reference sequence). V lost 3 bases to trimming and J lost 8 bases; unmatched junction nucleotides: 8. The CDR3 spells CASSSGQVKKQYF. CDR3 in DNA: TGTGCCAGCAGCTCCGGACAGGTAAAGAAGCAGTACTTC.

This chain links TRBV5-1 with TRBJ1-6; 11 nucleotides line up with TRBD1. With V trimmed by 0 bases and J by 9 bases, 2 bases remained unmatched. CDR1 is SGHRS and CDR2 is YFSETQ in the germline V gene. The length of the CDR3 is 15 residues. Here the CDR3 DNA reads TGCGCCAGCAGCTTGGGGACAGGGGGCGTTTCACCCCTCCACTTT. It specifies CASSLGTGGVSPLHF.

The V and J genes are TRBV12-5 and TRBJ2-4; TRBD2 aligns across 10 bases. CDR1 and CDR2 from the germline V gene are LGHNT and FRNRAP. V lost 0 bases to trimming and J lost 7 bases; unmatched junction nucleotides: 6. The length of the CDR3 is 16 residues. CDR3 nucleotide sequence: TGTGCTAGTGGTTTGGTAAGCACTAGCGGGGTCAACATTCAGTACTTC. Protein sequence: CASGLVSTSGVNIQYF.

This clone showed up just a few times. V is TRBV2 and J is TRBJ1-5; 10 bases are shared with TRBD1. The V gene end was trimmed by 6 bases and the J gene end by 4 bases; junction bases not matched to a gene: 9. Germline assignment: CDR1 SNHLY and CDR2 FYNNEI. This CDR3 spans 16 amino acids. CDR3 residues: CASSGGQGFSNQPQHF. The CDR3 DNA follows: TGTGCCAGCAGCGGGGGACAGGGGTTTAGTAATCAGCCCCAGCATTTT.

About this clone itself: At the DNA level, this CDR3 is encoded by other sequences in the same sample as well. The chain carries TRBV7-2 and TRBJ2-7; TRBD2 is a possible D gene (6 bases). Trimming removed 1 base from V and 2 bases from J, with 9 bases in between. The CDR3 totals 14 residues. Germline CDR1 and CDR2: SGHTA and FQGNSA. CDR3 protein: CASSLEPGAYEQYF. Here the CDR3 DNA reads TGTGCCAGCAGCTTAGAACCGGGAGCCTACGAGCAGTACTTC.

The V call is TRBV5-5, the J call TRBJ2-7; 9 nucleotides align to TRBD2. V dropped 2 bases and J dropped 0; count of bases not matched to a gene: 3. CDR1 is SGHKS, CDR2 YYEKEE, per germline (reference sequence). The CDR3 spans 15 residues. DNA for the CDR3: TGTGCCAGCAGCTTATCAGCGGGGGGCTCCTACGAGCAGTACTTC. Protein: CASSLSAGGSYEQYF.

V usage is TRBV4-2 and J usage is TRBJ1-5; a weak D match, TRBD1 (6 bases). CDR1 LGHNA and CDR2 YNFKEQ come from the germline V gene. The ends were cut back, 4 bases at V and 3 bases at J, with 16 bases in the middle. The CDR3 consists of 16 residues. CDR3 sequence: CASSPSGGQFNQPQHF. The CDR3 DNA is TGTGCCAGCAGCCCCTCCGGGGGGCAGTTCAATCAGCCCCAGCATTTT.

Here the CDR3 reads CASSTDRLPSYEQYF. The CDR3 DNA sequence: TGTGCCAGCAGTACGGACAGGTTGCCCTCCTACGAGCAGTACTTC. The V gene is TRBV6-2 or TRBV6-3, the J gene TRBJ2-7, with TRBD1 matching 7 bases. The CDR3 runs 15 residues. The germline CDR1 and CDR2 sequences are MNHEY and SVGEGT. J lost 0 bases, V lost 5 bases, and 7 bases had no gene match.

The gene calls are TRBV18 and TRBJ2-7, with D tentatively TRBD1 (7 bases). CDR1 and CDR2 from the germline V gene are KGHSH and LQKENI. The CDR3 extends over 12 amino acids. V gave up 6 bases and J gave up 6 bases, with 12 bases separating them. The CDR3 nucleotides read TGTGCCAGCTCGGGCCAGGGGGGCGAGCAGTACTTC. As protein: CASSGQGGEQYF.

This clone was counted once. CDR3 nucleotides: TGTGCCAGCAGTTTGTCAGCCGGGACTAGCCTCCAAGAGACCCAGTACTTC. Protein sequence: CASSLSAGTSLQETQYF. The gene calls are TRBV27 and TRBJ2-5, with 9 bases that match TRBD2. Germline loops: CDR1 MNHEY, CDR2 SMNVEV (reference sequence). CDR3 length: 17 amino acids. The V segment lost 3 bases and the J segment 1 base; nucleotides outside the gene matches: 9.

The chain carries TRBV18 and TRBJ2-2, with a tentative D call TRBD2 (6 bases). CDR3 length: 16 amino acids. V was clipped by 2 bases and J by 4 bases, with 14 bases between them. Germline CDR1 is KGHSH and CDR2 is LQKENI. The CDR3 reads CASSPGGVRATGELFF. Here the CDR3 DNA reads TGTGCCAGCTCACCAGGAGGGGTCCGCGCCACCGGGGAGCTGTTTTTT.

The rearrangement uses TRBV12-3 or TRBV12-4 and TRBJ1-1; D not certain. Trimming shortened V by 6 bases and J by 0 bases, and 5 bases separated the two germline ends. The CDR3 totals 12 residues. The CDR3 region has the DNA TGTGCCAGCAGGAGTATGAACACTGAAGCTTTCTTT. Translated, it gives CASRSMNTEAFF.

This clone was seen a single time. This rearrangement joins TRBV5-4 to TRBJ2-1; 10 positions match TRBD1. Losses at the gene ends were 4 bases for V and 4 bases for J; bases not matched to a gene: 5. Germline-derived CDR1 and CDR2 are SGHNT and YYREEE (reference sequence). The CDR3 is 15 residues long. The CDR3 reads CASSTGQGSYNEQFF. Here the CDR3 DNA reads TGTGCCAGCAGCACGGGACAGGGGTCGTACAATGAGCAGTTCTTC.

This clone was counted between two and nine times. The chain employs TRBV4-3 and TRBJ1-2, with 7 bases identical to TRBD1. The CDR3 has 15 residues. Germline trimming cut 1 base from V and 0 bases from J; bases unmatched to any gene: 2. Germline CDR1 and CDR2: LGHNA and YSLEER. CDR3 DNA sequence: TGCGCCAGCAGCCAAGCCGGGACAGCTAACTATGGCTACACCTTC. It encodes CASSQAGTANYGYTF.

The chain couples TRBV19 to TRBJ1-1, with D perhaps TRBD1 (5 bases). The V gene's germline CDR1 is LNHDA and CDR2 SQIVND (reference sequence). V was shortened by 9 bases and J by 1 base, with 18 bases between the two germline ends. There are 15 residues in the CDR3. CDR3 sequence (DNA): TGTGCCAGCCCTCGGGGGGGGACGGAGAACACTGAAGCTTTCTTT. Residues: CASPRGGTENTEAFF. The complete variable domain, with remaining parts taken from reference TRBV19 and TRBJ1-1, reads DGGITQSPKYLFRKEGQNVTLSCEQNLNHDAMYWYRQDPGQGLRLIYYSQIVNDFQKGDIAEGYSVSREKKESFPLTVTSAQKNPTAFYLCASPRGGTENTEAFFGQGTRLTVV.

This clone appeared a few times. The J gene is TRBJ1-6, the V gene TRBV5-6; 7 bases align to TRBD1. Germline V lookup: CDR1 SGHDT, CDR2 YYEEEE. The CDR3 is 17 amino acids. After removal of 1 base from V and 0 bases from J, the junction contained 4 bases not matched to a gene. CDR3 bases: TGTGCCAGCAGCTTGTCCCGGACAGGCTCCTATAATTCACCCCTCCACTTT. It yields the protein CASSLSRTGSYNSPLHF. Variable domain in full (rest from reference TRBV5-6 and TRBJ1-6): DAGVTQSPTHLIKTRGQQVTLRCSPKSGHDTVSWYQQALGQGPQFIFQYYEEEERQRGNFPDRFSGHQFPNYSSELNVNALLLGDSALYLCASSLSRTGSYNSPLHFGNGTRLTVT.